The 4 T cell receptor beta chains listed next were all sequenced from one sample in a study of cytomegalovirus exposure and HLA in healthy donors. The PCR used 60 Vbeta and 13 Jbeta primers. Here immunoSEQ multiplex PCR was the method, and the copy in TCRdb shows in-frame clones only, minus some. This repertoire shows 110,000 to 150,000 clones, about 77% found once; its top ten account for around 3.6%. Sequencing input: PBMCs. Every receptor here comes from a male donor in good health and CMV-seronegative.

The chain has TRBV5-1 and TRBJ2-2; possibly TRBD2 for D (6 bases). Per germline, CDR1 SGHRS and CDR2 YFSETQ. The CDR3 is 17 residues long. Trimming removed 1 base from V and 6 bases from J, with 19 bases in between. The CDR3 loop is CASSLTGARGPPGELFF. The CDR3 bases are TGCGCCAGCAGCTTGACTGGGGCGCGGGGCCCTCCCGGGGAGCTGTTTTTT.

The gene calls are TRBV6-1 and TRBJ2-2; tentatively, D is TRBD2 (5 bases). Germline V gene sequence: CDR1 MNHNS, CDR2 SASEGT. Trimming shortened V by 7 bases and J by 0 bases, and 12 bases separated the two germline ends. This CDR3 comprises 15 residues. The CDR3 is CASIYRTSNTGELFF. Here the CDR3 DNA reads TGTGCCAGCATTTATCGGACTTCGAACACCGGGGAGCTGTTTTTT.

V gene TRBV14 combines with J gene TRBJ1-2; D unclear. The germline gives CDR1 SGHDN, CDR2 FVKESK. This CDR3 region has 13 residues. With 1 base removed from V and 4 bases from J, the gap between germline ends came to 7 bases. The chain's CDR3 is CASSQGRIYGYTF. Here the CDR3 DNA reads TGTGCCAGCAGCCAAGGCAGGATCTATGGCTACACCTTC. Complete variable domain (other parts from reference TRBV14 and TRBJ1-2): EAGVTQFPSHSVIEKGQTVTLRCDPISGHDNLYWYRRVMGKEIKFLLHFVKESKQDESGMPNNRFLAERTGGTYSTLKVQPAELEDSGVYFCASSQGRIYGYTFGSGTRLTVV.

V gene TRBV29-1 combines with J gene TRBJ2-7, with D perhaps matching TRBD2 (6 bases). V lost 5 bases, J lost 3 bases, and 17 bases lay in between. Germline V gene sequence: CDR1 SQVTM, CDR2 ANQGSEA. The CDR3 runs 14 residues. CDR3 sequence (DNA): TGCAGCGTTTCTTTGGCGGGACCTAACTACGAGCAGTACTTC. Translating it yields CSVSLAGPNYEQYF.